This TCR beta chain was sequenced in a study of T cell repertoires in cytomegalovirus infection (dated by TCRdb to the late 2010s). For the study in its entirety: Peptide stimulations targeted recently identified HLA-C-restricted CMV epitopes, whose presentation resists viral immunomodulation, together with well-studied HLA-B-restricted epitopes. Because public TCR beta signatures pointed to carriage of CMV infection together with the matching HLA type, the HLA type of each donor mattered for the analysis. Findings and caveats that apply to the study as a whole: Cumulative frequency of public TCR beta family members discriminated carriers of CMV infection plus the relevant HLA type in this cohort and an independent 352-donor cohort. The ex vivo response was dominated by HLA-C-restricted CMV-specific TCR beta clonotypes, which also provided the single most frequent clonotype in two of eight donors.

Sequencing took place on an Illumina HiSeq 1500. Through fastp at Q25 and MiXCR, TCRdb rebuilt clones from the public reads, retaining in-frame beta chains. For every CDR3 protein sequence, its rows merge into one entry that carries the most common genes and DNA. The table for this sample lists about 25,000 distinct CDR3 sequences; 22% of them were counted only once. The top ten clonotypes cover around 93% of the sample. The sample's treatment or condition, from its label and the paper: in vitro stimulation with specific CMV peptide epitopes to enrich CMV-specific T cells. The sample holds a few counts of this clonotype. Its target antigen remains unknown. Per-nucleotide qualities are absent, and no much larger clonotype sits a single base away. The CDR1 and CDR2 encoded by the germline V gene are MNHGY and SAAAGT. Its CDR3 holds 17 amino acids, cysteine through phenylalanine. This entry keeps only the CDR3 DNA: 51 bases, framed from base 1. The junction carries 20 bases between V and J, which are trimmed by 0 bases and 8 bases respectively.

The clonotype was recovered from a human donor in good health (CMV status not recorded). Some clones in this sample may be carry-over from other donors' samples. The chain couples TRBV6-8 to TRBJ2-4, with the identity of the D gene unclear. The source was CD8+ T cells from cultured PBMCs, collected from culture after CMV antigen stimulation. Read as DNA, the sequence is TGTGCCAGCAGTTACTCTTTTTCCTCCTTAAAAGGTGACATTCAGTACTTC. This is translated as CASSYSFSSLKGDIQYF.